This T cell receptor (beta chain) is from a study of cytomegalovirus exposure and HLA in healthy donors (dated by TCRdb to between 2016 and 2019). As for the study more broadly: An earlier analysis of 587 of the donors reported roughly 300 Gb of sequence data and 117 million unique TCR beta sequences obtained from 180 million or so T cells. To predict cytomegalovirus infection status, the study combined high-throughput TCR immunosequencing, statistical association of individual TCRs with disease status, and machine learning. Typing coverage varied by locus: 629-630 donors for A, B, C, DRB1 and DQB1; some 520 for DQA1; around 570 for DPA1; 450 to 480 for DPB1. Among roughly 400 genotyped donors of the cohort, an average of approximately 240,000 unique TCR beta nucleotide sequences was sequenced per donor, of which about 18% were non-productive. To study patterns of TCR occurrence, a later analysis re-analyzed previously published TCR beta repertoires from 500 to 850 donors and added high-resolution HLA genotyping. An earlier analysis of 587 of the donors used high-throughput TCR beta sequencing to judge whether each TCR beta V gene segment behaved as functional or pseudogenic. Rather than drawing on any new phenotypic data, the later analysis identified candidate immune exposures from TCR beta sequences and the way those sequences occurred across donors. Among the roughly 380 genotyped donors, approximately 76% belonged to the genetic ancestry cluster associated with self-reported Caucasian donors. An early release that covered about 600 HLA-typed donors contained around 300 gigabases of sequencing data and about 84 million unique TCR sequences. In a later genetic analysis, genome-wide SNP genotypes for about 55% of the 666 donors were used, and that subset was treated as a discovery cohort. All discovery cohort repertoires had been generated on a single sequencing platform. Besides the first cohort of 550 to 750 subjects, a separate validation cohort made up of 120 or so different subjects was used. Both class I and class II loci were covered by HLA typing, at four-digit resolution. The T cell repertoires of some 700 subjects were profiled by immunosequencing and related to cytomegalovirus serostatus. The study aimed to test whether signatures of past pathogen exposure could be identified by cataloging public T cell receptors. Roughly 5 DR-DQ haplotypes were handled as single units for association and clustering, since linkage in the cohort was strong. Donor age, sex, ethnicity and CMV serostatus were compiled together with the repertoire data. Broad study findings and their caveats: According to a later analysis, parvovirus B19, influenza, CMV and Epstein-Barr virus appeared linked to several top co-occurrence clusters. Presence/absence analyses assumed roughly uniform sequencing depth across donors, an assumption that may not hold. Linkage disequilibrium might explain the correlated functional status among segregating V segments, but an unknown experimental factor could not be ruled out. In vitro tests confirmed that a few of the cytomegalovirus-associated TCR beta chains recognize cytomegalovirus antigens. According to a later analysis, TCR association rates differed among HLA loci, with DRB1 alleles showing the most associated TCRs and HLA-C alleles showing the fewest. A further reported finding was that TCR beta sequences accurately predicted the HLA-A and HLA-B alleles for most subjects in the first cohort. Because HLA typing was missing for some donors at each locus, association tests included only the typed subset. Strong co-occurrence of HLA alleles, especially DR and DQ, made assigning TCR associations to individual alleles difficult. At a false discovery rate of 0.05, a later analysis linked roughly 17,000 TCR beta sequences to specific HLA alleles. According to a later analysis, most CMV-associated TCR beta chains appeared to be HLA-restricted, and the HLA associations seemed to be driven largely by CMV exposure. CMV serostatus was the only immune exposure information available for the cohort. The classifier was reported to diagnose cytomegalovirus status with high specificity and sensitivity in both the original and validation cohorts. In the study, 150 to 200 TCR beta chains were listed as associated with cytomegalovirus. This cohort had only TCR beta chains sequenced, and the lack of alpha or paired-chain data limited which features could be detected. It was suggested by the authors that the approach could potentially be generalized to other disease states and immunological phenotypes. V-gene and J-gene trimming of TCR beta chains was associated with a missense DCLRE1C variant in a later genetic analysis, and the association was replicated in an independent cohort. A cluster of highly shared sequence variants was judged likely to represent a technical artifact of the sequencing pipeline. Across donors, most TCR sequences were observed very rarely, whereas some public TCRs were present in many individuals. An earlier analysis of some 590 of the donors showed that most TCR beta V segments appeared in productive rearrangements either about 87% or about 30% of the time, which broadly matched IMGT annotations. Because counts were too low, roughly 16 rarely observed V segments, including chromosome 9 orphons, were left out of the earlier analysis of over 550 of the donors. Compared with the 666-donor mean, donors in an Asian-associated ancestry cluster had fewer N-insertions in productive TCRs, according to a later genetic analysis. In a later analysis, HLA-associated TCR beta chains showed more clonal expansion and lower generation probabilities than non-associated chains that were equally common. Some IMGT-functional V segments, including TRBV6-2 and TRBV6-3, could not be told apart with the 87-base-pair reads, so those segments were excluded.

Library creation used the immunoSEQ multiplex PCR assay. The multiplex PCR relied on a mix of 60 forward primers for TCR Vbeta segments and 13 reverse primers for TCR Jbeta segments. The CDR3 region of rearranged TCR beta genes was amplified from genomic DNA with a multiplex PCR assay. Amplified TCR beta libraries were sequenced as 87-base-pair reads on the Illumina HiSeq System. The published analysis was carried out like this. In a later analysis, some 80 million unique TCR beta chains were counted across the 666 repertoires, and roughly 9.9 million of these chains were shared by at least two donors. A nearest-neighbor algorithm error-corrected the raw reads and collapsed the reads into unique sequences, merging closely related sequences to remove PCR and sequencing errors. V, D and J gene segments were assigned by aligning CDR3 sequences to IMGT reference sequences. For a sequence to be retained, a match of at least six nucleotides to both a V gene segment and a J gene segment was required. A rearrangement was called productive if the CDR3 had no stop codons and remained in frame with V and J, and every other rearrangement was called non-productive. CDR3 was defined according to IMGT convention as the region running from the second conserved V-encoded cysteine to the conserved J-encoded phenylalanine. Sequences without an unambiguous match to a single V gene segment were excluded from the earlier analysis of 500 to 700 of the donors. An earlier analysis of fewer than 750 of the donors called V segments functional above 56.7% productive rearrangements and segregating when the between-donor standard deviation exceeded 5%. A statistical classification framework was developed to diagnose cytomegalovirus status using the catalog of TCR beta chain sequences. V and J gene assignment, in a later analysis, came from comparing TCR nucleotide sequences with IMGT/GENE-DB human TR gene sequences. Using the TCRdist pipeline, a later analysis assigned CDR3 sequences along with most-parsimonious VDJ recombination scenarios. In a later analysis, each TCR beta chain was defined by its CDR3 amino acid sequence together with its V-gene family, and reads without a unique V-gene family were excluded. A later analysis removed nearly 600 highly shared, low-generation-probability nucleotide sequences to deal with suspected cross-contamination and a sequencing artifact. A later analysis calculated a clonal expansion index for each public chain from normalized within-repertoire ranks of inferred template counts. In a later analysis, generation probabilities were computed using a VDJ recombination model fitted to out-of-frame rearrangements, and the results were checked against IGoR. A later analysis scored TCR-TCR, TCR-HLA and TCR-CMV co-occurrence with hypergeometric tests, applying a repertoire-size bias correction to TCR pairs. In a later analysis, false discovery rates were estimated by permuting HLA or CMV assignments 20 times. A later analysis grouped co-occurring TCRs with DBSCAN, adding TCRdist sequence similarity when clustering within HLA-allele-positive subsets. Repertoires with fewer than 30,000 or more than 120,000 public chains were left out of co-occurrence clustering, as were five repertoires with anomalous nucleotide sharing. TCRdb stores this immuneACCESS table with in-frame sequences only. Part of the clones is absent; in the studies checked, under half of the shortfall reflects unresolved V genes, and no reason is known for the rest. V, J and clone size were drawn from that table, and D and trimming were deduced from the DNA. This sample is represented by 250,000 or so clones; over 90% of them were singletons. Of the sample, less than 2% falls within the top ten clones.

The cohort consisted of some 730 healthy bone marrow donors. Cohort members were all nominally healthy when sampled, although unrecorded immune exposures were likely present. The donor tested CMV seronegative, placing the donor among the 350 or so seronegative members of the cohort. Every donor gave a peripheral blood sample, and the peripheral blood mononuclear cells from that sample were used for TCR beta sequencing. Genomic DNA extraction from the blood cell samples was performed with the Qiagen DNeasy Blood Extraction Kit. Spanning cysteine to phenylalanine, the CDR3 consists of 16 amino acids. Only CDR3 DNA is held: 48 bases, read in frame from base 1. Per the germline V gene, SNHLY is the CDR1 and FYNNEI is the CDR2. Here V drops 5 bases and J drops 3 bases, and the junction holds 5 bases not matched to any gene. To note about this clone: The target of this receptor is not known. Base quality data are lacking; no much larger clone is found one base away.

The sequenced material came from PBMCs. The receptor was derived from a girl aged 2 to 9 in good health and CMV-seronegative. Recombination connected TRBV2 to TRBJ2-5; the junction holds 14 bases that match TRBD2. The CDR3 region reads CASSSGTSGRKETQYF. The DNA sequence reads TGTGCCAGCAGTTCCGGGACTAGCGGGAGAAAAGAGACCCAGTACTTC.